What follows describes a single T cell receptor beta chain. Its specific antigen is unknown. No per-base quality is available; no much larger clone lies one base away. The cysteine opens and the phenylalanine closes a CDR3 of 13 amino acids. The kept DNA is CDR3 alone, 39 bases in frame from the first base. CDR1 SGHTA and CDR2 FQGNSA are derived from the germline V gene. From V the trimming removes 5 bases and from J it removes 8 bases, while the gene matches leave 6 bases of the junction unaccounted for. This sample was included in a study of OX40 agonist ivuxolimab in advanced cancers. Background for the entire study: The costimulatory receptor OX40 (CD134) was targeted by ivuxolimab, a fully human IgG2 agonistic monoclonal antibody. The paper reports the monotherapy dose-escalation portion (N of about 51 patients) of the phase I ivuxolimab trial. Of the approximately 50 dose-escalation patients, hepatocellular carcinoma was present in about 20, melanoma in approximately 15, renal cell carcinoma in 9 and head and neck cancer in 9. Intravenous ivuxolimab was administered to patients every 2 weeks at six dose levels: 0.01, 0.1, 0.3, 1.5, 3 and 10 mg/kg. The purpose of peripheral TCRbeta sequencing was to test whether ivuxolimab changed TCR sequence diversity and led to clonal T-cell expansion. A male proportion of 82.7% and a mean age of about 60 years, ranging from 23 to 79, were recorded for the dose-escalation cohort. Partial responses were achieved by three dose-escalation patients, of whom one had hepatocellular carcinoma and two had cutaneous melanoma. Prior anti-PD-1, anti-PD-L1 or anti-CTLA-4 therapy was permitted, and 40% to 50% of dose-escalation patients had received checkpoint inhibitors.

To sequence the TCRbeta CDR3 region, genomic DNA was isolated from the sorted cells. The immunoSEQ Assay was used to sequence the TCRbeta CDR3 regions. Not all clones reach the TCRdb copy of this immuneACCESS table, which keeps in-frame sequences only. Checked studies attribute under half of the gap to unresolved V genes and leave the rest unexplained. The table for this sample lists about 38,000 clones; 65% to 80% of them were counted only once. The ten largest clones take up under 10% of the sample. Broader findings and caveats from the paper: Low levels of normalized T-cell clonal expansion were also seen in some nonresponding patients. Clonal expansion of both CD4+ and CD8+ blood T cells was observed from baseline to week 6 at doses 0.1 to 3.0 mg/kg. The antigen specificity of the clonally expanded peripheral T cells was not determined. After ivuxolimab, CD8+ T cells had more expanded clones than CD4+ T cells on average. In the 0.1-3.0 mg/kg groups, partial responders had among the lowest normalized peripheral clonal expansion, particularly in CD8+ T cells.

Patients with a history of autoimmune disease or receiving systemic immunosuppression were excluded from the trial. Peripheral blood for TCR sequencing was collected from all dose cohorts at baseline, on cycle 4 day 1, and on cycle 7 day 1. The samples were drawn from a first-in-human, open-label, multicenter phase I dose-escalation trial of ivuxolimab. Adults with locally advanced or metastatic melanoma, renal cell, hepatocellular, or head and neck squamous cell carcinoma were enrolled in the trial. Before TCR sequencing, CD4+ T cells and CD8+ T cells were sorted from peripheral blood as separate populations.

The chain joins TRBV7-2 to TRBJ2-1, and TRBD1 matches 7 of the central bases. This sequence was found in an adult with an advanced solid tumor such as melanoma, head and neck, liver or kidney cancer. Sequencing was performed on CD4+ or CD8+ T cells sorted from blood, taken in a trial of the OX40 agonist ivuxolimab. The CDR3 sequence is CASSQGQRYEQFF. Here is the DNA: TGTGCCAGCAGCCAGGGACAGAGGTATGAGCAGTTCTTC.